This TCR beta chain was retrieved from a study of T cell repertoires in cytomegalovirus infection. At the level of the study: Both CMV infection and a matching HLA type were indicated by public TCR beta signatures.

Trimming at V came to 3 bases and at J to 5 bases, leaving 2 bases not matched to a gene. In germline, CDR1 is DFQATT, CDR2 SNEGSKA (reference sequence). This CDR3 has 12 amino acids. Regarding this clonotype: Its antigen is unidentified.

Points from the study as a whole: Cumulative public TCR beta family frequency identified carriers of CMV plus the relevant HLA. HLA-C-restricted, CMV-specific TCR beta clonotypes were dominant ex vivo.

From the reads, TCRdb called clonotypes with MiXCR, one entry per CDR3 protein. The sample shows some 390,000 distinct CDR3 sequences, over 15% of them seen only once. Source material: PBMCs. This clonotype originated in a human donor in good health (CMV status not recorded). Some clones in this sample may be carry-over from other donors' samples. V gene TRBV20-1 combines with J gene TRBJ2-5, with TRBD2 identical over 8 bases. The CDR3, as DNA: TGCAGTGCTAGGTCTAGCGGGGAGACCCAGTACTTC. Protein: CSARSSGETQYF.